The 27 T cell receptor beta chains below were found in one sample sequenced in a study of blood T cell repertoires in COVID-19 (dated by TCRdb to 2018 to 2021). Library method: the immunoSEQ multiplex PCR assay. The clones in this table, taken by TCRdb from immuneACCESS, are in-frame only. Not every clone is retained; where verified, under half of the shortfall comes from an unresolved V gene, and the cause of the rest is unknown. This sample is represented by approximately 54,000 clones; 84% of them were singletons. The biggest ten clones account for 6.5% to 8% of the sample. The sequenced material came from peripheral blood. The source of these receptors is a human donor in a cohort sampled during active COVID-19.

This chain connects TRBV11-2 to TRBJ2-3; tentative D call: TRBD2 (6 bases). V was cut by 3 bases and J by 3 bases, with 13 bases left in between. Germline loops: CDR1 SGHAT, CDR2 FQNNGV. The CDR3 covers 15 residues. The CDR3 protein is CASSFQGGGTDTQYF. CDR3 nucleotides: TGTGCCAGCAGCTTCCAGGGAGGCGGGACAGATACGCAGTATTTT.

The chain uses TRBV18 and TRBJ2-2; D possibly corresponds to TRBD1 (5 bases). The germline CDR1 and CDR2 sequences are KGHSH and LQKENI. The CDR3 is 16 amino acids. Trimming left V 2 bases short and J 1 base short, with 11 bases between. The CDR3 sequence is CASSPGVGQNTGELFF. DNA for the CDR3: TGTGCCAGCTCACCAGGGGTCGGACAGAACACCGGGGAGCTGTTTTTT. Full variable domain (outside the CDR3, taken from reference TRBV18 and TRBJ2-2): NAGVMQNPRHLVRRRGQEARLRCSPMKGHSHVYWYRQLPEEGLKFMVYLQKENIIDESGMPKERFSAEFPKEGPSILRIQQVVRGDSAAYFCASSPGVGQNTGELFFGEGSRLTVL.

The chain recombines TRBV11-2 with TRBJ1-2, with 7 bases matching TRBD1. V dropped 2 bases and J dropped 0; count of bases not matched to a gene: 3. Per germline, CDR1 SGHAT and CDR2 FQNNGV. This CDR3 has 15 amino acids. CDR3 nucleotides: TGTGCCAGCAGCTTACCGGGGACAGCTAACTATGGCTACACCTTC. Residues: CASSLPGTANYGYTF.

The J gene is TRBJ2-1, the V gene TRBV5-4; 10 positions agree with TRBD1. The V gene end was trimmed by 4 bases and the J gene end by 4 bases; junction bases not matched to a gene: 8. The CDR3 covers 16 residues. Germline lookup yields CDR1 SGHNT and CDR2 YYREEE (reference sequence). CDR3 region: CASSVRTGGYYNEQFF. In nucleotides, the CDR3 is TGTGCCAGCAGCGTTCGGACAGGGGGTTATTACAATGAGCAGTTCTTC.

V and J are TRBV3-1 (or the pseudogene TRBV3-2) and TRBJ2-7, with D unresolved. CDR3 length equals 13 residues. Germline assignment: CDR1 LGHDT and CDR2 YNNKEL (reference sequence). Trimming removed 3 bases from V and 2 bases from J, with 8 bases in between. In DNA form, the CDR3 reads TGTGCCAGCAGCCAGGGCTGGGCCTACGAGCAGTACTTC. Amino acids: CASSQGWAYEQYF.

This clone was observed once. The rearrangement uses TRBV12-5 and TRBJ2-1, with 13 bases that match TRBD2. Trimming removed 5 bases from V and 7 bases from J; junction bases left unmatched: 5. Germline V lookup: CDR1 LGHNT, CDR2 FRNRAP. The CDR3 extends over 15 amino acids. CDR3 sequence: CASGLGTSGMNEQFF. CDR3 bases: TGTGCTAGTGGTCTCGGGACTAGCGGGATGAATGAGCAGTTCTTC.

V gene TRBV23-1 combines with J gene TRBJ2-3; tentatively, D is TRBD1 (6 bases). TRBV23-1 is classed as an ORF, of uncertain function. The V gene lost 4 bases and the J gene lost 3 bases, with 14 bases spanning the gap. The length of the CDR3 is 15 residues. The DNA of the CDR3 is TGCGCCAGCAGTCCAGGGGAAAGCAGGACAGATACGCAGTATTTT. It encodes CASSPGESRTDTQYF.

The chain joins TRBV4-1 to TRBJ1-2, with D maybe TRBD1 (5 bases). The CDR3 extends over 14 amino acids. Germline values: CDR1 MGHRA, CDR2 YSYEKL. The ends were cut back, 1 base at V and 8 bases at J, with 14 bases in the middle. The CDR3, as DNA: TGCGCCAGCAGCCAAGTTTCCGGGGGTGGAGGCTACACCTTC. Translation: CASSQVSGGGGYTF.

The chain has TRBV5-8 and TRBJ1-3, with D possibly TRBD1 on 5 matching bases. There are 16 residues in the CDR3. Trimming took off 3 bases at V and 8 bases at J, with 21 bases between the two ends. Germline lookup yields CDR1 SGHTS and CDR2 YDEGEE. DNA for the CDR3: TGTGCCAGCAGCTCGCCCGCACAGGCGAACCGGGACACCATATATTTT. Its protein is CASSSPAQANRDTIYF.

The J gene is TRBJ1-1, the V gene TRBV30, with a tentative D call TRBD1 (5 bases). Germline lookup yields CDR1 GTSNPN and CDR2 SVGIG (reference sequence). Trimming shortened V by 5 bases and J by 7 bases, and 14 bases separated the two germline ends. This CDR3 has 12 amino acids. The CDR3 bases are TGTGCCTGGGCGGGTAGGGGAATTGAAGCTTTCTTT. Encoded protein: CAWAGRGIEAFF.

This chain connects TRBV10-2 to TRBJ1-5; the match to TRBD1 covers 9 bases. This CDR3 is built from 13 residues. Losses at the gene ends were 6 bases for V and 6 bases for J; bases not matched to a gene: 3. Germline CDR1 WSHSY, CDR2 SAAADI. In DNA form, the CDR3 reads TGCGCCAGCAGCGGGACAGGGATTCAGCCCCAGCATTTT. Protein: CASSGTGIQPQHF.

The CDR3 DNA is TGTGCCAGCAGCGGTAGCGGGAGGGCCGGGGAGCAGTACTTC. This sequence encodes CASSGSGRAGEQYF. The J gene is TRBJ2-7, the V gene TRBV25-1, with 11 bases that match TRBD2. The CDR3 spans 14 residues. Germline CDR1 MGHDK, CDR2 SYGVNS. J gave up 7 bases and V 6 bases, and 8 bases lay outside the gene matches.

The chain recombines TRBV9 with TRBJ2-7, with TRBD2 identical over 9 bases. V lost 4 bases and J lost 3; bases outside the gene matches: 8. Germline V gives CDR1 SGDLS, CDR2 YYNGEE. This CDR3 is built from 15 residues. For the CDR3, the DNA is TGTGCCAGCAGCCTAAATAGCGGGAGCGTCTACGAGCAGTACTTC. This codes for CASSLNSGSVYEQYF.

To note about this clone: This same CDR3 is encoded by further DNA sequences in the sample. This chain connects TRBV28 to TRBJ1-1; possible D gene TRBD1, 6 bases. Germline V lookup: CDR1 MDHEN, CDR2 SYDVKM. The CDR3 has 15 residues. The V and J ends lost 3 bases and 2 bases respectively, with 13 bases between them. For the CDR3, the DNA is TGTGCCAGCAGTTTCTCTGGCGGGGGCAACACTGAAGCTTTCTTT. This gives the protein CASSFSGGGNTEAFF. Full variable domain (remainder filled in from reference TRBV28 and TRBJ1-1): DVKVTQSSRYLVKRTGEKVFLECVQDMDHENMFWYRQDPGLGLRLIYFSYDVKMKEKGDIPEGYSVSREKKERFSLILESASTNQTSMYLCASSFSGGGNTEAFFGQGTRLTVV.

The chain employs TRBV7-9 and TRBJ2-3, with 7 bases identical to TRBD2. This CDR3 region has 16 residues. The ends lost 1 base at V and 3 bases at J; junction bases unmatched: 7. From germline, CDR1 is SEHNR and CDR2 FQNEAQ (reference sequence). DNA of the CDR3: TGTGCCAGCAGCTTAGGTGCGGGGGACGCTACAGATACGCAGTATTTT. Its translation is CASSLGAGDATDTQYF.

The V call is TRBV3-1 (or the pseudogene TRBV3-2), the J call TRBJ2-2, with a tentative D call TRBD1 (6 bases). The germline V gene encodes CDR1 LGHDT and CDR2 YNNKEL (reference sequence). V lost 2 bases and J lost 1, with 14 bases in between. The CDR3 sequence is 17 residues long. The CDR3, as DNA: TGTGCCAGCAGCCAATGGGGGCAGGTCGGGAACACCGGGGAGCTGTTTTTT. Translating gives CASSQWGQVGNTGELFF.

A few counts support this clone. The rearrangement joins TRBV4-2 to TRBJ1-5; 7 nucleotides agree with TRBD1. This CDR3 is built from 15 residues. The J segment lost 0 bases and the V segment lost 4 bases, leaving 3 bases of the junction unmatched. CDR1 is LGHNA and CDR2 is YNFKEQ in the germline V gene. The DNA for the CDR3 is TGTGCCAGCAGCCCGACAGGGAATAGCAATCAGCCCCAGCATTTT. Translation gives CASSPTGNSNQPQHF.

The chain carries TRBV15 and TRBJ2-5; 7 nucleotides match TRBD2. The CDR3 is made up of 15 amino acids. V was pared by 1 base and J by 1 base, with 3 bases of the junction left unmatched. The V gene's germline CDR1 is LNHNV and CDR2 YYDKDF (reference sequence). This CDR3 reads CATSRAGGPQETQYF. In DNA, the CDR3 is TGTGCCACCAGCAGAGCGGGGGGTCCCCAAGAGACCCAGTACTTC.

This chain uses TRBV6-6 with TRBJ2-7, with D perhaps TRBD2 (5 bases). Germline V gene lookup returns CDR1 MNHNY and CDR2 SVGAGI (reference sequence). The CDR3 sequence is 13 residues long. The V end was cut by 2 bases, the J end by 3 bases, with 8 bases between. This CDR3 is CASSYRTDYEQYF. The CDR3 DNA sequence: TGTGCCAGCAGTTACCGGACTGACTACGAGCAGTACTTC.

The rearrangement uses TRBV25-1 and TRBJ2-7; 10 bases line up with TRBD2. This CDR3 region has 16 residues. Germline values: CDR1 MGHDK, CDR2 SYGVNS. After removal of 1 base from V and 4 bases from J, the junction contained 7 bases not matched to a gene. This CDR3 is CASSEWELAGSYEQYF. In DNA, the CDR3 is TGTGCCAGCAGTGAATGGGAACTAGCGGGATCTTACGAGCAGTACTTC.

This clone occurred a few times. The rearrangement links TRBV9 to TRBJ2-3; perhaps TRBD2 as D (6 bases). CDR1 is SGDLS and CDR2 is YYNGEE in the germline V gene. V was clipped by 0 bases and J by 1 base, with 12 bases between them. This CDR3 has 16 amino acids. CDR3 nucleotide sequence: TGTGCCAGCAGCGTAGGGCCAGCGGGCGGCACAGATACGCAGTATTTT. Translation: CASSVGPAGGTDTQYF.

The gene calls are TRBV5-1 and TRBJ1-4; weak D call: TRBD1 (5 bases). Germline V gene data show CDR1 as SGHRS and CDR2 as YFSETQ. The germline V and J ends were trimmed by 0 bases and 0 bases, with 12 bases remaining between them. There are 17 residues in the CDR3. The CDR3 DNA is TGCGCCAGCAGCTTGGTTGGGGGGTTTGCAACTAATGAAAAACTGTTTTTT. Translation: CASSLVGGFATNEKLFF.

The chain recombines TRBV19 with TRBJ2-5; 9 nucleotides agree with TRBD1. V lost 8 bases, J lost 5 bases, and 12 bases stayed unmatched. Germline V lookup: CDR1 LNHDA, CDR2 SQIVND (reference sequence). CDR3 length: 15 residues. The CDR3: CASAQLQGARETQYF. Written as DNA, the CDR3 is TGTGCCAGTGCCCAGTTACAGGGGGCACGGGAGACCCAGTACTTC.

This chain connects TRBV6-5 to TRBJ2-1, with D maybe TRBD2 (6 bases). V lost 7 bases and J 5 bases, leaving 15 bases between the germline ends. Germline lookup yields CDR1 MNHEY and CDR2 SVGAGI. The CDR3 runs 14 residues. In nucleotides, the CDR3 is TGTGCCAGCAATAGGCTAGCGTTTGACAATGAGCAGTTCTTC. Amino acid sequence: CASNRLAFDNEQFF.

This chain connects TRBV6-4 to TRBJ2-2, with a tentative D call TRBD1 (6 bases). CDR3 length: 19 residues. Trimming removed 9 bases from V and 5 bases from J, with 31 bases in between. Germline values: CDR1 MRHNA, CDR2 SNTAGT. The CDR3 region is CASLDGGFRAGEWTGELFF. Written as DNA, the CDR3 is TGTGCCAGTCTTGATGGGGGCTTTCGGGCAGGGGAATGGACCGGGGAGCTGTTTTTT.

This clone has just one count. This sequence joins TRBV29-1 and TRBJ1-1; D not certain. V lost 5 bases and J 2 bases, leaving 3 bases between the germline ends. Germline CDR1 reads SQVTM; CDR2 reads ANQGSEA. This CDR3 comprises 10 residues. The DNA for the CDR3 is TGCAGCGTTCAAAACACTGAAGCTTTCTTT. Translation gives CSVQNTEAFF.

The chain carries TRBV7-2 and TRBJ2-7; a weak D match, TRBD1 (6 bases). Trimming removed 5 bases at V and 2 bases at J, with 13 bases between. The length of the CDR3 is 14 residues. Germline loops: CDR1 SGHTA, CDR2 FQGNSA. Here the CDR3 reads CASSPSTGTYEQYF. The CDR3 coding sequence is TGTGCCAGCAGCCCTTCGACAGGAACCTACGAGCAGTACTTC.